The clone carrying this T cell receptor beta chain came up many times. Its specificity is not known. Certain patients, namely those with other autoimmune diseases, uncontrolled infections, pregnancy or lactation, were excluded. PBMCs came from 10 ml of fresh peripheral blood. Amplification of TCR beta CDR3 regions used RNA transcripts. RT-PCR in the first round used HTBI primers; a second-round multiplex PCR followed. TCRdb ran MiXCR on the multiplex PCR reads and lists one entry per CDR3 protein. The sample carries about 400,000 distinct CDR3 sequences, 15% recorded once. These data belong to a study of Graves' ophthalmopathy and Graves' hyperthyroidism. Whole-study results and caveats: Blood also carried most expanded thyroid clonotypes exceeding 0.001 frequency.

Specimen: peripheral blood. The receptor was isolated from a young woman with stable Graves' hyperthyroidism.

The CDR3 region has the DNA TGTGCCATCAGGGGAGAGACCGGGGAGCTGTTTTTT. Translation: CAIRGETGELFF. J is TRBJ2-2 and V is TRBV10-3; D perhaps matches TRBD2 (5 bases). Germline lookup yields CDR1 ENHRY and CDR2 SYGVKD. The CDR3 contains 12 residues. V lost 6 bases and J lost 5, with 7 bases in between.